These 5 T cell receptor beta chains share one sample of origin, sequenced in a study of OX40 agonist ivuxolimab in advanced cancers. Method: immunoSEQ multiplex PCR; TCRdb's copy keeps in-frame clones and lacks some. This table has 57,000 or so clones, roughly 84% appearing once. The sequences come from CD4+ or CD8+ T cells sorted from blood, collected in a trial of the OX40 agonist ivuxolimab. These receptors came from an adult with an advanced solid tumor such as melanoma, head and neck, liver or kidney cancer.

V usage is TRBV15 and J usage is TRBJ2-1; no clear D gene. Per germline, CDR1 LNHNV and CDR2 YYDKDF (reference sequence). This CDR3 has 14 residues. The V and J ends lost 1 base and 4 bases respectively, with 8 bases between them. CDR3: CATSRVSRYNEQFF. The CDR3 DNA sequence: TGTGCCACCAGCAGAGTATCTAGATACAATGAGCAGTTCTTC.

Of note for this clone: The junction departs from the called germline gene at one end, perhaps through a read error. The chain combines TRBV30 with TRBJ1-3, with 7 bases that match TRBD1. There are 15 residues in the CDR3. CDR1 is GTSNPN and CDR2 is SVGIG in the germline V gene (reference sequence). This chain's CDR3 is CAWRPGQSSRNTIYF. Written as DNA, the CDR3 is TGTGCCTGGAGACCGGGACAGTCCTCTAGAAACACCATATATTTT. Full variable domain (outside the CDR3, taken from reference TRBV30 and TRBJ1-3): SQTIHQWPATLVQPVGSPLSLECTVEGTSNPNLYWYRQAAGRGLQLLFYSVGIGQISSEVPQNLSASRPQDRQFILSSKKLLLSDSGFYLCAWRPGQSSRNTIYFGEGSWLTVV.

The CDR3 DNA reads TGTGCCAGTAGCCAGGGACTAGCAAGTAATGAGCAGTTCTTC. It encodes CASSQGLASNEQFF. The chain couples TRBV19 to TRBJ2-1, with TRBD2 matching over 9 bases. The CDR3 has 14 residues. J lost 7 bases, V lost 6 bases, and 7 bases had no gene match. CDR1 and CDR2 (germline): LNHDA, SQIVND (reference sequence).

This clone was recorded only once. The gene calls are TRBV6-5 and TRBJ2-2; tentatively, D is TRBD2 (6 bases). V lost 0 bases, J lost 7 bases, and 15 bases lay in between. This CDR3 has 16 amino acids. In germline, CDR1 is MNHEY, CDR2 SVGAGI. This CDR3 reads CASSYSAAGTGGELFF. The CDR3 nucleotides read TGTGCCAGCAGTTACTCGGCGGCGGGGACGGGCGGGGAGCTGTTTTTT.

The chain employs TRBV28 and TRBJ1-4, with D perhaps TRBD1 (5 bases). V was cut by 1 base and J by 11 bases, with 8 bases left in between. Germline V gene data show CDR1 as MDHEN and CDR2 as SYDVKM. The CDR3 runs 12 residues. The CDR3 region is CASSLSEGKLFF. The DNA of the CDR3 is TGTGCCAGCAGTTTATCGGAGGGGAAACTGTTTTTT.